The next 2 T cell receptor beta chains were all read from a single sample in a study of OX40 agonist ivuxolimab in advanced cancers. The protocol was immunoSEQ multiplex PCR, while the TCRdb copy is restricted to in-frame clones and leaves out a portion. Of about 62,000 clones listed, 80% to 90% are singletons. Specimen: CD4+ or CD8+ T cells sorted from blood, collected in a trial of the OX40 agonist ivuxolimab. All receptors come from an adult with an advanced solid tumor such as melanoma, head and neck, liver or kidney cancer.

V is TRBV5-5 and J is TRBJ1-2; D might be TRBD1 (5 bases). Germline V gene lookup returns CDR1 SGHKS and CDR2 YYEKEE (reference sequence). Trimming removed 6 bases from V and 5 bases from J, with 20 bases in between. The CDR3 covers 15 residues. This CDR3 reads CASTARVGTLYGYTF. CDR3 coding DNA: TGTGCCAGCACCGCAAGGGTAGGGACCCTTTATGGCTACACCTTC.

The rearrangement links TRBV2 to TRBJ1-3, with 7 positions matching TRBD1. This CDR3 has 15 amino acids. V was pared by 6 bases and J by 4 bases, with 9 bases of the junction left unmatched. In germline, CDR1 is SNHLY, CDR2 FYNNEI. The CDR3 region is CASRAPGGPGNTIYF. DNA for the CDR3: TGTGCCAGCAGGGCCCCAGGGGGACCCGGAAACACCATATATTTT.